A few counts support the clone carrying this TCR beta chain. The target antigen is unknown. The data belong to a study of response to subunit inactivated influenza vaccine. The CDR3 sequence is 16 residues long. J gave up 4 bases and V 1 base, and 3 bases lay outside the gene matches. Germline V gene sequence: CDR1 SEHNR, CDR2 FQNEAQ (reference sequence). Study results and limitations: With each seasonal influenza vaccination, the authors suggested, few new T cells are recruited.

Via MiXCR, TCRdb re-called the RT-PCR reads, giving one row per CDR3 protein. The sample shows roughly 790,000 distinct CDR3 sequences, 21% of them seen only once. Sequencing used PBMCs from blood, obtained roughly 5 days after vaccination. The V gene is TRBV7-9, the J gene TRBJ2-3; 12 bases match TRBD2. This clonotype originated in a man in his fifties who received an inactivated influenza vaccine. The CDR3 region is CASSLVLAGGPDTQYF. The CDR3 DNA reads as TGTGCCAGCAGCTTAGTGCTAGCGGGAGGGCCAGATACGCAGTATTTT. The entire variable domain, with the rest obtained from reference TRBV7-9 and TRBJ2-3, is as follows: DTGVSQNPRHKITKRGQNVTFRCDPISEHNRLYWYRQTLGQGPEFLTYFQNEAQLEKSRLLSDRFSAERPKGSFSTLEIQRTEQGDSAMYLCASSLVLAGGPDTQYFGPGTRLTVL.